This TCR beta chain was recorded in a study of blood T cell repertoires in COVID-19. CDR3 length: 13 residues. With 5 bases removed from V and 6 bases from J, the gap between germline ends came to 14 bases. In germline, CDR1 is LGHDT, CDR2 YNNKEL (reference sequence). Source study methods: Amplification with reference gene primers provided the estimates of nucleated cell counts. Clones were sequenced by immunoSEQ multiplex PCR, and TCRdb holds only the in-frame ones, with some missing. The V and J calls and clone size were taken over from that table, and D and trimming were inferred from the DNA. The sample holds about 40,000 clones; about 85% are singletons and the top ten take roughly 13%.

The rearrangement uses TRBV3-1 (or the pseudogene TRBV3-2) and TRBJ2-7; D call uncertain. The sequencing input was peripheral blood. This sequence was found in a human donor in a cohort sampled during active COVID-19. Here the CDR3 reads CASSSMQLGEQYF. CDR3 bases: TGTGCCAGCAGCTCAATGCAGCTAGGCGAGCAGTACTTC.